This T cell receptor (beta chain) was found in a study of blood T cell repertoires in COVID-19 (TCRdb year 2020). Notes on the research overall: Collaborator samples came from the United States, Italy and Spain and covered acute and convalescent phases of COVID-19. The prospective study material was composed of cDNA or gDNA derived from T cells, B-cell-depleted T cells, or PBMCs. Subjects who had been exposed to COVID-19, were actively infected with it, or had recovered from it provided the deeply sampled blood TCRbeta repertoires that made up the dataset. The repertoires were made available in a free public database intended to serve as a resource for research on the immune response to SARS-CoV-2. The samples were drawn from the first 160 participants of the ongoing ImmuneRACE study and from some 1,300 subjects provided by 6 global collaborators. A de-identified subject ID, COVID-19 status, age in years and sex were almost always included in the sample metadata. Where HLA class I and class II types were available, the types were taken from metadata supplied by the sample provider, not from assay-based typing.

Enrolling through a virtual design, the prospective study's participants ranged in age from roughly 18 to 89 years and lived across 24 United States geographic areas. In the prospective study, participants were assigned to cohorts based on the clinical history participants reported in a screening survey and a study questionnaire. Each participant in the prospective study had whole blood, serum and a nasopharyngeal or oropharyngeal swab collected by mobile phlebotomists. Additional blood draws and questionnaires over an approximately two-month period could optionally be provided by prospective study participants. Before DNA extraction, blood samples from the prospective study were shipped at room temperature or frozen. General conclusions and limits of the study: How much clinical and demographic metadata was included differed by source and by participant, and the metadata was provided uncurated.

As for this clone: This clone's antigen is unknown. Per-base qualities were not stored, and no clone one base away is much larger.

TCRbeta CDR3 regions were amplified from genomic DNA by means of the immunoSEQ Assay, a bias-controlled multiplex PCR. From the authors' description of their analysis: The number of nucleated cells in each sample was estimated by amplification of reference gene primers within the assay. To quantify the absolute abundance of each unique TCRbeta CDR3 rearrangement, sequence reads were collapsed and filtered. For each sample, productive Simpson clonality was calculated as the square root of Simpson's diversity index over productive rearrangements. The clones in this table, taken by TCRdb from immuneACCESS, are in-frame only. Not every clone is retained; where verified, under half of the shortfall comes from an unresolved V gene, and the cause of the rest is unknown. V and J calls and clone size are given by that table; D and trimming were obtained from the DNA. Here the sample has approximately 200,000 clones; roughly nine tenths occur a single time. The ten largest make up approximately 3.4% of the sample.

CDR1 ENHRY and CDR2 SYGVKD are derived from the germline V gene. The V end loses 5 bases and the J end loses 1 base, and a stretch of 8 bases separates them. Counted from cysteine to phenylalanine, this CDR3 has 13 amino acids. Solely the CDR3 DNA is kept, with 39 bases framed from the first base. The TCR originated in a woman aged 18-29 years in a cohort exposed to, infected with or recovered from COVID-19 (not recorded which). This sequence uses TRBV10-3 and TRBJ1-1, with no confident D gene call. The specimen was PBMCs or T cells enriched from blood (not recorded which). The CDR3: CAISSQPNTEAFF. The DNA sequence is TGTGCCATCAGTTCACAGCCGAACACTGAAGCTTTCTTT.